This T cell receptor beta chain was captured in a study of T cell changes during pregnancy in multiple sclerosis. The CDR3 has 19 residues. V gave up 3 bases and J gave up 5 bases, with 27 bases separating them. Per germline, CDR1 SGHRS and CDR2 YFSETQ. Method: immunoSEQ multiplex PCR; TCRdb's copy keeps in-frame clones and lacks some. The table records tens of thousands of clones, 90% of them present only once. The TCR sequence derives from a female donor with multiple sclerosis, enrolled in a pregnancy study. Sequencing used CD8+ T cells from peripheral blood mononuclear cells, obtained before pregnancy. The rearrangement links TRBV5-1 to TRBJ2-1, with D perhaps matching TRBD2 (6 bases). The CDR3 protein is CASSSGGILRDSHDNEQFF. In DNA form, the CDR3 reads TGCGCCAGCAGCTCTGGGGGAATACTACGGGACTCTCACGACAATGAGCAGTTCTTC.